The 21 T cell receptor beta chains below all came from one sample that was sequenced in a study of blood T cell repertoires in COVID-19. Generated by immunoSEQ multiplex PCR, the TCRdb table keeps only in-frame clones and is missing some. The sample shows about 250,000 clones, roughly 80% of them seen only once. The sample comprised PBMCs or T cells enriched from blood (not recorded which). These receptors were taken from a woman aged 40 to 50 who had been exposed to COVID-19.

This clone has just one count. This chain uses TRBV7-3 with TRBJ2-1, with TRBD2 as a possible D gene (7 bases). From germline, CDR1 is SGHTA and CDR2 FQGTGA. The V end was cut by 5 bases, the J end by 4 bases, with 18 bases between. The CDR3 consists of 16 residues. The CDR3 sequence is CASSPSGGAPYNEQFF. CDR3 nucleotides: TGTGCCAGCAGCCCCAGTGGGGGGGCCCCTTACAATGAGCAGTTCTTC.

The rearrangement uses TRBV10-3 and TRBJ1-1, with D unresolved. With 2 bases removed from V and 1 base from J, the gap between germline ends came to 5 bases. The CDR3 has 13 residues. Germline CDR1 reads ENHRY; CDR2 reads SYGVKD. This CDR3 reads CAISERGNTEAFF. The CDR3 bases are TGTGCCATCAGTGAGAGAGGGAACACTGAAGCTTTCTTT.

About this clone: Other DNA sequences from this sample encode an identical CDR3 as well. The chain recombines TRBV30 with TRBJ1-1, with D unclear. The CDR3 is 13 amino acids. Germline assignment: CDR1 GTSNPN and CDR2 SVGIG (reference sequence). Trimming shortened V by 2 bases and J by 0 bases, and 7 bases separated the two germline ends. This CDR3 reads CAWSTGVNTEAFF. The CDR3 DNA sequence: TGTGCCTGGAGTACGGGAGTGAACACTGAAGCTTTCTTT.

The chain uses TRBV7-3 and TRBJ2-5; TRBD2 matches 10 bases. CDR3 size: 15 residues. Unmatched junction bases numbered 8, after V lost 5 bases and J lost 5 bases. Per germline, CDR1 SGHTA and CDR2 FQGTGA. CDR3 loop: CASSRSGGAFETQYF. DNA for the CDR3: TGTGCCAGCAGCCGCAGCGGGGGGGCCTTCGAGACCCAGTACTTC.

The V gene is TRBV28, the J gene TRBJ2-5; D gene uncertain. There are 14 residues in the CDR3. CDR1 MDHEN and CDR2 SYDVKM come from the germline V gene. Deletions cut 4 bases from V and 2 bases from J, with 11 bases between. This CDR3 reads CASSSSDFQETQYF. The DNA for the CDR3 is TGTGCCAGCAGTTCCTCAGATTTTCAAGAGACCCAGTACTTC.

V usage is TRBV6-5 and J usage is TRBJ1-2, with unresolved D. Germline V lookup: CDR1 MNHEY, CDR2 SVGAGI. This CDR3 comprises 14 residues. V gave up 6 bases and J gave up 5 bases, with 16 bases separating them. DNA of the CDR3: TGTGCCAGCAGGACCATGGGCACATGGTATGGCTACACCTTC. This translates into CASRTMGTWYGYTF.

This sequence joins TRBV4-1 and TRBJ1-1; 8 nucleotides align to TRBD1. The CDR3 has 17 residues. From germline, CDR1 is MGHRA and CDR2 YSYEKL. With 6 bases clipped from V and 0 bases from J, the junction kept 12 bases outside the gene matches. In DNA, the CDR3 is TGCGCCAGCAGTCCAACGACAGGGGAGTATATGAACACTGAAGCTTTCTTT. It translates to CASSPTTGEYMNTEAFF.

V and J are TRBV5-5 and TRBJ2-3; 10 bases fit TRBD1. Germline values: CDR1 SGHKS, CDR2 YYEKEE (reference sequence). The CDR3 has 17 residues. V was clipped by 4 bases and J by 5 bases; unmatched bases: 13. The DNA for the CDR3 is TGTGCCAGCAGCCGATCCCTCCGAGGGACAGGGGAAGATACGCAGTATTTT. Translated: CASSRSLRGTGEDTQYF.

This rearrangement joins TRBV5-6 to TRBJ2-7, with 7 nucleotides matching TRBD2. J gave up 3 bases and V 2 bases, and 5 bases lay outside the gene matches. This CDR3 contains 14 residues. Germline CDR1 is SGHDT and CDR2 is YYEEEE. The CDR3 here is CASSFQGGNYEQYF. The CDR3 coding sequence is TGTGCCAGCAGCTTTCAGGGAGGGAACTACGAGCAGTACTTC. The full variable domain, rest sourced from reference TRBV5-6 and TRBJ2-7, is DAGVTQSPTHLIKTRGQQVTLRCSPKSGHDTVSWYQQALGQGPQFIFQYYEEEERQRGNFPDRFSGHQFPNYSSELNVNALLLGDSALYLCASSFQGGNYEQYFGPGTRLTVT.

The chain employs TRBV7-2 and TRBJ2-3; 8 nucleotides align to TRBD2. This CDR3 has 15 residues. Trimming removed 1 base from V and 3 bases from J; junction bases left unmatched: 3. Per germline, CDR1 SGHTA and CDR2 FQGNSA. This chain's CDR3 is CASSLGLARTDTQYF. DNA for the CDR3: TGTGCCAGCAGCTTAGGACTAGCGAGGACAGATACGCAGTATTTT. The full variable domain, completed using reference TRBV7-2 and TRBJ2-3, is GAGVSQSPSNKVTEKGKDVELRCDPISGHTALYWYRQSLGQGLEFLIYFQGNSAPDKSGLPSDRFSAERTGGSVSTLTIQRTQQEDSAVYLCASSLGLARTDTQYFGPGTRLTVL.

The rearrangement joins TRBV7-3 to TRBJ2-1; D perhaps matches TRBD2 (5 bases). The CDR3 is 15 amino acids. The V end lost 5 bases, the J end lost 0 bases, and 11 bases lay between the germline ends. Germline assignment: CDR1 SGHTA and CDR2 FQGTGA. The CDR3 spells CASSQSGYSYNEQFF. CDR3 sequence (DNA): TGTGCCAGCAGCCAAAGCGGTTACTCCTACAATGAGCAGTTCTTC.

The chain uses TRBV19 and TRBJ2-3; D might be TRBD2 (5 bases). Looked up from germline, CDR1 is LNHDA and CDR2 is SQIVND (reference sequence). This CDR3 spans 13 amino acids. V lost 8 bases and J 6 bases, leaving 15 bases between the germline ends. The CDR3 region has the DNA TGTGCCAGTCGGCTAGCTGAATCTGATACGCAGTATTTT. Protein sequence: CASRLAESDTQYF.

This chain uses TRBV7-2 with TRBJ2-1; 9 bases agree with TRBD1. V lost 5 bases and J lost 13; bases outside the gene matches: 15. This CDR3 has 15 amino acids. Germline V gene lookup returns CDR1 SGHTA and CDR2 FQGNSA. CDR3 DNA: TGTGCCAGCAGCGTAACAGGGGGCGCTCTATTAAAACAGTTCTTC. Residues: CASSVTGGALLKQFF.

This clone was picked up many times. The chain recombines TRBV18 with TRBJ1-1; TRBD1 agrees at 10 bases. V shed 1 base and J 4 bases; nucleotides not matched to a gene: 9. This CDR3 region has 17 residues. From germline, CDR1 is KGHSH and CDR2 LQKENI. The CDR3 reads CASSPLPGQGTGTEAFF. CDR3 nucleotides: TGTGCCAGCTCACCACTACCGGGACAGGGGACGGGCACTGAAGCTTTCTTT.

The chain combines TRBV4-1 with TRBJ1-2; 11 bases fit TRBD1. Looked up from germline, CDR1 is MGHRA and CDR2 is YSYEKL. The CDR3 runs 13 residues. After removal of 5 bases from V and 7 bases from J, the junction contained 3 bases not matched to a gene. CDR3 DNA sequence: TGCGCCAGCAGCGGACAGGGGGCGAGTGGCTACACCTTC. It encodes CASSGQGASGYTF.

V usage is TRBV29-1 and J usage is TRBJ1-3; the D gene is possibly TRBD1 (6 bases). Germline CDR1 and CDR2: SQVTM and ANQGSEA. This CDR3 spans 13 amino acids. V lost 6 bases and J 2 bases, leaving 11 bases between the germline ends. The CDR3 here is CSVDRDTGNTIYF. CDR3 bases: TGCAGCGTGGACCGGGACACTGGAAACACCATATATTTT.

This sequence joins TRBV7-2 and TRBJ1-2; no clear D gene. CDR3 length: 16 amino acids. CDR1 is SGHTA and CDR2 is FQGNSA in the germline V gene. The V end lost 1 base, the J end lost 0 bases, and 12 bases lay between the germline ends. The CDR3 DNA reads TGTGCCAGCAGCTTAGGAGGAGCGGGTTCTAACTATGGCTACACCTTC. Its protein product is CASSLGGAGSNYGYTF. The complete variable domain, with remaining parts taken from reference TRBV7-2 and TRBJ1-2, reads GAGVSQSPSNKVTEKGKDVELRCDPISGHTALYWYRQSLGQGLEFLIYFQGNSAPDKSGLPSDRFSAERTGGSVSTLTIQRTQQEDSAVYLCASSLGGAGSNYGYTFGSGTRLTVV.

The CDR3 loop reads CATGGRGAYNEQFF. The CDR3 DNA is TGTGCCACTGGTGGCAGGGGGGCCTACAATGAGCAGTTCTTC. The J gene is TRBJ2-1, the V gene TRBV7-2, with D perhaps TRBD1 (7 bases). Germline lookup yields CDR1 SGHTA and CDR2 FQGNSA. This CDR3 spans 14 amino acids. Trimming stripped 10 bases from V and 2 bases from J, with 15 bases between.

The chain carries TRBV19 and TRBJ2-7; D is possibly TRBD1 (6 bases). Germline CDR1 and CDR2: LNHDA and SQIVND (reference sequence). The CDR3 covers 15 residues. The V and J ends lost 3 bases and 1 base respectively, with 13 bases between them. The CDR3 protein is CASSMAGAESYEQYF. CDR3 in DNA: TGTGCCAGTAGTATGGCAGGGGCGGAATCCTACGAGCAGTACTTC.

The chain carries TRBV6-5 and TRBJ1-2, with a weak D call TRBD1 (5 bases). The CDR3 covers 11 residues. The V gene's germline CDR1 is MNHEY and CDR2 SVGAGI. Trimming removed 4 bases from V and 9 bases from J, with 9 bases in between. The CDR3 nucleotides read TGTGCCAGCAGTTTCGACAGCCGCTACACCTTC. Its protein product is CASSFDSRYTF.

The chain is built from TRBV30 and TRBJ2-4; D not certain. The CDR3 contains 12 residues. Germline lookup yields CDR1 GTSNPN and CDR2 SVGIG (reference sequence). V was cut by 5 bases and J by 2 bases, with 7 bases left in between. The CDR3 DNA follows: TGTGCCTGGGACGGTTCCAAAAACATTCAGTACTTC. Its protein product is CAWDGSKNIQYF.